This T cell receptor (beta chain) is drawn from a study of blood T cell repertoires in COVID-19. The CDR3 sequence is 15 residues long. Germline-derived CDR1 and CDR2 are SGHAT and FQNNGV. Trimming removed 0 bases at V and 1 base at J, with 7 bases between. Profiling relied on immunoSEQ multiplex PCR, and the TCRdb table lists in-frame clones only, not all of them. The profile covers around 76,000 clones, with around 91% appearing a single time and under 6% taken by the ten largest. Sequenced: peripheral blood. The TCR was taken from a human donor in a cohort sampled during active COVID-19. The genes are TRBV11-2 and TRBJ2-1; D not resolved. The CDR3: CASSLEAESYNEQFF. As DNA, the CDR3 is TGTGCCAGCAGCTTAGAGGCTGAATCCTACAATGAGCAGTTCTTC.